The 10 T cell receptor beta chains below come from one sample, sequenced in a study of OX40 agonist ivuxolimab in advanced cancers. Clones were sequenced by immunoSEQ multiplex PCR, and TCRdb holds only the in-frame ones, with some missing. The sample holds approximately 86,000 clones, roughly 84% seen once. Source: CD4+ or CD8+ T cells sorted from blood, taken in a trial of the OX40 agonist ivuxolimab. Receptor source: an adult with an advanced solid tumor such as melanoma, head and neck, liver or kidney cancer.

This clone has only one observation. The V and J genes are TRBV7-2 and TRBJ1-2; D gene ambiguous. Per the germline V gene, CDR1 is SGHTA and CDR2 is FQGNSA. V dropped 6 bases and J dropped 2 bases, with 10 bases sitting between them. The CDR3 is 13 amino acids. CDR3 sequence: CASSLTSNYGYTF. Written as DNA, the CDR3 is TGTGCCAGCAGTCTGACTTCAAACTATGGCTACACCTTC.

V and J are TRBV30 and TRBJ2-2; 8 nucleotides align to TRBD1. Germline lookup yields CDR1 GTSNPN and CDR2 SVGIG (reference sequence). The CDR3 is 13 residues long. The V segment lost 8 bases and the J segment 1 base; nucleotides outside the gene matches: 3. CDR3 in DNA: TGTGCCCGCGACAGGGGGAACACCGGGGAGCTGTTTTTT. Translation: CARDRGNTGELFF.

The V and J genes are TRBV5-4 and TRBJ2-1; TRBD1 matches at 10 bases. Looked up from germline, CDR1 is SGHNT and CDR2 is YYREEE (reference sequence). The CDR3 has 15 residues. The trim removed 3 bases at V and 1 base at J, leaving 1 base unmatched. The CDR3 sequence: CASSSGQGSYNEQFF. As DNA, the CDR3 is TGTGCCAGCAGCTCGGGACAGGGGTCCTACAATGAGCAGTTCTTC.

J is TRBJ1-1 and V is TRBV19; D is ambiguous. Trimming left V 6 bases short and J 8 bases short, with 16 bases between. This CDR3 contains 13 residues. The germline CDR1 and CDR2 sequences are LNHDA and SQIVND (reference sequence). The CDR3 here is CASRTNSTLEAFF. The CDR3 DNA follows: TGTGCCAGTAGGACGAATTCCACACTCGAAGCTTTCTTT. Together with reference TRBV19 and TRBJ1-1, the CDR3 gives the full variable domain: DGGITQSPKYLFRKEGQNVTLSCEQNLNHDAMYWYRQDPGQGLRLIYYSQIVNDFQKGDIAEGYSVSREKKESFPLTVTSAQKNPTAFYLCASRTNSTLEAFFGQGTRLTVV.

The V call is TRBV11-3, the J call TRBJ1-5, with D possibly matching TRBD1 (6 bases). The CDR3 extends over 13 amino acids. Germline V CDR1 and CDR2: SGHNT, YENEEA. Trimming took off 3 bases at V and 4 bases at J, with 7 bases between the two ends. The CDR3 sequence: CASSLRGNQPQHF. The CDR3 DNA sequence: TGTGCCAGCAGCTTGAGGGGGAATCAGCCCCAGCATTTT. Based on the CDR3 plus reference TRBV11-3 and TRBJ1-5, the full variable domain is EAGVVQSPRYKIIEKKQPVAFWCNPISGHNTLYWYLQNLGQGPELLIRYENEEAVDDSQLPKDRFSAERLKGVDSTLKIQPAELGDSAVYLCASSLRGNQPQHFGDGTRLSIL.

The chain carries TRBV4-2 and TRBJ1-1; no clear D. The CDR3 spans 16 residues. CDR1 is LGHNA, CDR2 YNFKEQ, per germline. V was cut by 3 bases and J by 1 base, with 15 bases left in between. The CDR3 DNA reads TGTGCCAGCAGCCAGGATTCCCTTCTTTCGAACACTGAAGCTTTCTTT. It encodes CASSQDSLLSNTEAFF.

The chain joins TRBV7-3 to TRBJ1-1; possibly TRBD1 for D (5 bases). V lost 3 bases and J lost 5, with 10 bases in between. The germline V gene encodes CDR1 SGHTA and CDR2 FQGTGA. The CDR3 covers 13 residues. The CDR3 bases are TGTGCCAGCAGCTTCTCTAGGGGAACTGAAGCTTTCTTT. It translates to CASSFSRGTEAFF.

The chain carries TRBV25-1 and TRBJ1-1, with 8 bases identical to TRBD1. The V gene end was trimmed by 1 base and the J gene end by 0 bases; junction bases not matched to a gene: 4. CDR3 length: 16 amino acids. Germline V gene sequence: CDR1 MGHDK, CDR2 SYGVNS. The CDR3, as DNA: TGTGCCAGCAGTGAATTGGCAGGGGGCCTGAACACTGAAGCTTTCTTT. Its translation: CASSELAGGLNTEAFF.

The J gene is TRBJ1-5, the V gene TRBV7-2; no firm D call. Trimming removed 2 bases from V and 4 bases from J, with 9 bases in between. The CDR3 length is 14 residues. CDR1 is SGHTA and CDR2 is FQGNSA in the germline V gene. The CDR3: CASSLFQFNQPQHF. The CDR3 region has the DNA TGTGCCAGCAGCTTATTTCAATTTAATCAGCCCCAGCATTTT.

This rearrangement joins TRBV15 to TRBJ2-5; D is tentatively TRBD1 or TRBD2 (5 bases each). Near its end, the DNA agrees better with TRBJ2-7, so the J call may be wrong. The length of the CDR3 is 13 residues. The germline V gene has CDR1 LNHNV and CDR2 YYDKDF (reference sequence). This CDR3 is CATSPGASYEQYF. The DNA of the CDR3 is TGTGCCACCAGCCCCGGGGCCTCCTACGAGCAGTACTTC.